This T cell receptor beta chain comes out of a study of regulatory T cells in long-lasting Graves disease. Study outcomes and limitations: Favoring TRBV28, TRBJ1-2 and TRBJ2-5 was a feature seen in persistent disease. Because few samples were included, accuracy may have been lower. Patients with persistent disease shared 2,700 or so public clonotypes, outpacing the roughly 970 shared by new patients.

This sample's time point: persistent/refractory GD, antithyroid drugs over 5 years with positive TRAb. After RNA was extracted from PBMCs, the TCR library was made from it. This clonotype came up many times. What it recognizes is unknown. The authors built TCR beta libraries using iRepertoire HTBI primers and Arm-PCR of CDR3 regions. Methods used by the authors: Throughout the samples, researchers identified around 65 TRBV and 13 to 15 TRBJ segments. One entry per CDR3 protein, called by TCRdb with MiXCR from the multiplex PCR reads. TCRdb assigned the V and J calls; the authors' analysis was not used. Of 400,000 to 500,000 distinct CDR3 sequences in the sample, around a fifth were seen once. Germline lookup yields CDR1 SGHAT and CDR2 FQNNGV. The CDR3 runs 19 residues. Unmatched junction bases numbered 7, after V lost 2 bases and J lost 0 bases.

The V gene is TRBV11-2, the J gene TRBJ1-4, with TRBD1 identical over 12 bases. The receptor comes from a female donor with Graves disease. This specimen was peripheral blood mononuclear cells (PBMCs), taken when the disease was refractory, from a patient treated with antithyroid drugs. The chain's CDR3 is CASSLSWDRGPATNEKLFF. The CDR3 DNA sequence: TGTGCCAGCAGCTTATCCTGGGACAGGGGGCCTGCAACTAATGAAAAACTGTTTTTT.